Presented here are 15 T cell receptor beta chains from one specimen sequenced in a study of cytomegalovirus exposure and HLA in healthy donors (dated by TCRdb to 2017 to 2019). Libraries came from the immunoSEQ multiplex PCR assay. A mixture of 60 forward primers for TCR Vbeta segments and 13 reverse primers for TCR Jbeta segments was used in the multiplex PCR. The immuneACCESS repertoire file appears here via TCRdb, limited to in-frame rearrangements. These files lack a portion of the clones; in checked studies, under half of the deficit traces to unresolved V genes, and the cause of the others is not known. This sample comprises about 140,000 clones, 66% of them detected only once. The ten biggest clones cover roughly 6% of the sample. Sequencing input: PBMCs. All receptors derive from an older woman in good health and CMV-seronegative.

The V call is TRBV28, the J call TRBJ2-7; perhaps TRBD2 as D (5 bases). Trimming removed 5 bases at V and 6 bases at J, with 14 bases between. CDR1 MDHEN and CDR2 SYDVKM come from the germline V gene. The CDR3 has 13 amino acids. The CDR3 DNA reads TGTGCCAGCAGTCGTCTCCAGAGGGCCGAGCAGTACTTC. Its translation is CASSRLQRAEQYF.

This chain links TRBV7-8 with TRBJ1-3; D is unresolved. V was shortened by 2 bases and J by 0 bases, with 11 bases between the two germline ends. The CDR3 is made up of 16 amino acids. Germline CDR1 is SGHVS and CDR2 is FQNEAQ. CDR3 nucleotide sequence: TGTGCCAGCAGCTTATCAGACACCCGCTCTGGAAACACCATATATTTT. This encodes CASSLSDTRSGNTIYF.

This clone was found a few times. The chain carries TRBV4-1 and TRBJ2-1; D is perhaps TRBD2 (6 bases). Germline CDR1 and CDR2: MGHRA and YSYEKL. Trimming took off 2 bases at V and 0 bases at J, with 11 bases between the two ends. CDR3 size: 16 residues. This CDR3 reads CASSQFGGGSYNEQFF. The CDR3, as DNA: TGCGCCAGCAGCCAATTCGGGGGTGGCTCCTACAATGAGCAGTTCTTC.

The chain couples TRBV5-6 to TRBJ1-5, with D perhaps TRBD1 (6 bases). V lost 3 bases and J 4 bases, leaving 11 bases between the germline ends. The CDR3 extends over 14 amino acids. CDR1 and CDR2 (germline): SGHDT, YYEEEE. The CDR3 sequence is CASSSRTANQPQHF. The CDR3 region has the DNA TGTGCCAGCAGCTCTCGGACAGCTAATCAGCCCCAGCATTTT.

This clone showed up just once. The rearrangement joins TRBV2 to TRBJ2-7, with D maybe TRBD1 (5 bases). The CDR3 runs 15 residues. Germline-derived CDR1 and CDR2 are SNHLY and FYNNEI. V lost 5 bases and J 3 bases, leaving 17 bases between the germline ends. CDR3 sequence: CASSLSPGSSYEQYF. The CDR3 coding sequence is TGTGCCAGCAGTTTATCCCCAGGGTCCAGCTACGAGCAGTACTTC.

This rearrangement joins TRBV6-1 to TRBJ2-5; 9 bases map to TRBD2. The CDR3 runs 15 residues. J gave up 5 bases and V 2 bases, and 6 bases lay outside the gene matches. Germline lookup yields CDR1 MNHNS and CDR2 SASEGT. The CDR3 DNA reads TGTGCCAGCAGTGAATCGGTAGCGGGAGTTGAGACCCAGTACTTC. Translating it yields CASSESVAGVETQYF.

This chain connects TRBV4-2 to TRBJ2-5; 14 bases are shared with TRBD2. After removal of 4 bases from V and 3 bases from J, the junction contained 19 bases not matched to a gene. This CDR3 comprises 21 residues. Per germline, CDR1 LGHNA and CDR2 YNFKEQ. CDR3 in DNA: TGTGCCAGCAGCCCCGGGGCGGCACGACTAGCGGGAGGGGGGGGAGAAGAGACCCAGTACTTC. Translated: CASSPGAARLAGGGGEETQYF.

This clone was seen only once. The chain joins TRBV6-5 to TRBJ2-1; no firm D call. Germline V CDR1 and CDR2: MNHEY, SVGAGI. Between the trimmed V and J ends, which lost 6 bases and 2 bases, there was a span of 8 bases. This CDR3 is built from 13 residues. The CDR3 loop is CASRRSPYNEQFF. Here the CDR3 DNA reads TGTGCCAGCAGGAGGTCACCCTACAATGAGCAGTTCTTC.

The sample holds a few counts of this clone. This chain connects TRBV2 to TRBJ2-2, with 11 bases matching TRBD2. CDR3 length equals 15 residues. From germline, CDR1 is SNHLY and CDR2 FYNNEI. V was pared by 5 bases and J by 3 bases, with 2 bases of the junction left unmatched. This CDR3 reads CASSLAGGHTGELFF. CDR3 bases: TGTGCCAGCAGTCTAGCGGGGGGTCACACCGGGGAGCTGTTTTTT.

The chain recombines TRBV27 with TRBJ2-5; TRBD2 might be the D (5 bases). V was trimmed by 6 bases and J by 2 bases, leaving 16 bases between them. Germline assignment: CDR1 MNHEY and CDR2 SMNVEV (reference sequence). The CDR3 extends over 15 amino acids. DNA of the CDR3: TGTGCCAGCAGCTTAAAAGCGGTCACACAAGAGACCCAGTACTTC. Translated, it gives CASSLKAVTQETQYF.

The chain recombines TRBV5-4 with TRBJ2-5, with 7 nucleotides matching TRBD1. V lost 4 bases and J lost 5; bases outside the gene matches: 11. The germline CDR1 and CDR2 sequences are SGHNT and YYREEE (reference sequence). The CDR3 is made up of 15 amino acids. CDR3 amino acids: CASSPSTGKVETQYF. As DNA, the CDR3 is TGTGCCAGCAGCCCATCGACAGGGAAGGTGGAGACCCAGTACTTC.

This clone has just one count. The V gene is TRBV6-1, the J gene TRBJ2-2, with D tentatively TRBD1 (6 bases). The V gene's germline CDR1 is MNHNS and CDR2 SASEGT. This CDR3 comprises 14 residues. The germline V and J ends were trimmed by 7 bases and 6 bases, with 15 bases remaining between them. The CDR3 region is CASTDSGQPGELFF. CDR3 sequence (DNA): TGTGCCAGCACCGATTCTGGACAGCCCGGGGAGCTGTTTTTT.

The chain links TRBV19 to TRBJ2-1; 10 bases align to TRBD2. Per the germline V gene, CDR1 is LNHDA and CDR2 is SQIVND (reference sequence). This CDR3 has 16 amino acids. V lost 5 bases and J lost 2; bases outside the gene matches: 6. The CDR3 spells CASSFRTSGPYNEQFF. DNA of the CDR3: TGTGCCAGTAGTTTCCGGACTAGCGGACCCTACAATGAGCAGTTCTTC.

The chain recombines TRBV6-5 with TRBJ2-7; TRBD1 agrees at 7 bases. Germline CDR1 is MNHEY and CDR2 is SVGAGI. Trimming cost V 6 bases and J 6 bases; bases outside gene matches: 11. This CDR3 has 14 residues. CDR3 coding DNA: TGTGCCAGCAGCCAACTTATACAGGGGAGCGAGCAGTACTTC. Amino acid sequence: CASSQLIQGSEQYF.

This chain links TRBV7-2 with TRBJ1-4, with 7 bases aligning to TRBD1. The germline gives CDR1 SGHTA, CDR2 FQGNSA. Trimming at V came to 1 base and at J to 13 bases, leaving 15 bases not matched to a gene. The CDR3 loop spans 16 amino acids. The CDR3 protein is CASSLGASTRGLGLFF. CDR3 DNA sequence: TGTGCCAGCAGCTTAGGGGCGTCAACTAGGGGGCTGGGACTGTTTTTT. The full variable domain, rest sourced from reference TRBV7-2 and TRBJ1-4, is GAGVSQSPSNKVTEKGKDVELRCDPISGHTALYWYRQSLGQGLEFLIYFQGNSAPDKSGLPSDRFSAERTGGSVSTLTIQRTQQEDSAVYLCASSLGASTRGLGLFFGSGTQLSVL.